The TCR beta chain under discussion was sequenced for a study of cytomegalovirus exposure and HLA in healthy donors. The V gene's germline CDR1 is SGHAT and CDR2 FQNNGV. The CDR3 consists of 17 residues. Trimming at V came to 1 base and at J to 2 bases, leaving 8 bases not matched to a gene. PCR used 60 Vbeta primers and 13 Jbeta primers. Data came from immunoSEQ multiplex PCR; TCRdb stores just in-frame clones and leaves some out. This sample has just over 150,000 clones, with around 84% found just once. The clonotype comes from a man younger than 35 in good health and CMV-seronegative. Sequences were obtained from PBMCs. The J gene is TRBJ2-1, the V gene TRBV11-2, with 7 bases lining up with TRBD2. Written as DNA, the CDR3 is TGTGCCAGCAGCTTAGGCCCAGCGGGAAGTACCTACAATGAGCAGTTCTTC. It yields the protein CASSLGPAGSTYNEQFF.